The clone carrying this T cell receptor (beta chain) was recorded only once. No antigen is known for it. The record originates from a study of OX40 agonist ivuxolimab in advanced cancers. Study background: Earlier anti-PD-1, anti-PD-L1 or anti-CTLA-4 therapy was permitted; 40% had received some. Findings and limits, study-wide: Among expanded peripheral T cells, antigen specificity went undetermined.

V lost 4 bases and J lost 2, with 7 bases in between. The CDR3 sequence is 13 residues long. The germline CDR1 and CDR2 sequences are SGHAT and FQDESV (reference sequence). This table comes from immunoSEQ multiplex PCR, and its TCRdb copy is limited to in-frame clones, with some not included. The table includes 45,000 to 65,000 clones, about 88% detected once. The clonotype was recovered from an adult with an advanced solid tumor such as melanoma, head and neck, liver or kidney cancer. This sample comprised CD4+ or CD8+ T cells sorted from blood, obtained in a trial of the OX40 agonist ivuxolimab. The genes are TRBV11-1 and TRBJ2-3; maybe TRBD2 (6 bases). DNA of the CDR3: TGTGCCAGCAGCTCTAGCGCCACAGATACGCAGTATTTT. Protein: CASSSSATDTQYF.